The subject of this entry is one T cell receptor (beta chain). Antigen unknown. 60 Vbeta and 13 Jbeta primers were used in PCR. This table comes from immunoSEQ multiplex PCR, and its TCRdb copy is limited to in-frame clones, with some not included. This sample yields about 160,000 clones, of which 65% to 85% are seen a single time; around 1.4% belongs to the top ten. This specimen comes from a study of cytomegalovirus exposure and HLA in healthy donors. V shed 1 base and J 4 bases; nucleotides not matched to a gene: 5. Germline values: CDR1 SGHVS, CDR2 FQNEAQ. This CDR3 has 15 residues. Findings and limits, study-wide: The study recorded over 150 TCR beta chains that were cytomegalovirus-associated. Later analysis suggested links between common viral pathogens and several top significant clusters.

Input material: PBMCs. The gene calls are TRBV7-8 and TRBJ2-7; the match to TRBD1 covers 9 bases. This TCR derives from a man in his 60s in good health and CMV-seronegative. DNA for the CDR3: TGTGCCAGCAGCTTAGGGACAGGGGATACTTACGAGCAGTACTTC. This sequence encodes CASSLGTGDTYEQYF.